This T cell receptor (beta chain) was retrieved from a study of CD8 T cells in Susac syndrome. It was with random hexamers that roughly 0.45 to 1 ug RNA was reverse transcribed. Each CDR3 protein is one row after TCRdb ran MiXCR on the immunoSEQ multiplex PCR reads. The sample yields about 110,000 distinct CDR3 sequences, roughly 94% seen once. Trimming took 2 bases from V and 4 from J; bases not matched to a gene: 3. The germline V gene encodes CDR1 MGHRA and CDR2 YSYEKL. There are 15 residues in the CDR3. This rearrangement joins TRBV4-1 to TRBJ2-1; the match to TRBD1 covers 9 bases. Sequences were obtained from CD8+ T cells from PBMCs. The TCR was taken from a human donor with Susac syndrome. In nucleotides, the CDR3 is TGCGCCAGCAGCCAAAGGACAGGGGTATACAATGAGCAGTTCTTC. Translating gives CASSQRTGVYNEQFF.